This T cell receptor beta chain stems from a study of blood T cell repertoires in COVID-19 (dated by TCRdb to 2018 to 2021). Study-wide context: Samples from collaborators originated in the United States, Italy and Spain and spanned both the acute and convalescent phases of COVID-19. The prospective study material was composed of cDNA or gDNA derived from T cells, B-cell-depleted T cells, or PBMCs. Subjects who had been exposed to COVID-19, were actively infected with it, or had recovered from it provided the deeply sampled blood TCRbeta repertoires that made up the dataset. The repertoires were made available in a free public database intended to serve as a resource for research on the immune response to SARS-CoV-2. The samples were drawn from two sources: the first 160 participants of the ongoing ImmuneRACE study, and 1,254 subjects contributed by 6 global collaborators. Nearly every sample came with metadata listing a de-identified subject ID, COVID-19 status, age in years and sex. HLA class I and class II types, where available, came from metadata supplied by the sample provider rather than from assay-based typing.

Paper-wide results and their limitations: The quantity of clinical and demographic metadata differed by source and by participant and was supplied without curation.

One collaborating source in Seattle enrolled patients during active infection and followed them longitudinally through the course of disease. The collaborating institutions used their own protocols to collect whole blood in K2EDTA tubes. For TCRbeta analysis, collaborators shipped samples in one of three forms: frozen whole blood, isolated PBMCs, or DNA extracted from either of those sample types. TCRbeta CDR3 regions were amplified from genomic DNA by means of the immunoSEQ Assay, a bias-controlled multiplex PCR. Per the authors' processing: The number of nucleated cells in each sample was estimated by amplification of reference gene primers within the assay. Sequence reads were collapsed and filtered to measure the absolute abundance of every unique TCRbeta CDR3 rearrangement. Productive Simpson clonality was computed per sample as the square root of Simpson's diversity index over productive rearrangements. TCRdb took over this immuneACCESS table, retaining in-frame rearrangements with V and J assigned. Such tables are incomplete; in checked studies, under half of the missing clones stem from an unresolved V gene, and the remainder is unexplained. The V and J calls and clone size come from that table; D and trimming were worked out from the DNA. Within this sample are roughly 150,000 clones, with 70% to 90% of them counted one time only. The ten largest make up approximately 7% of the sample.

Taken from cysteine to phenylalanine, the CDR3 has 15 residues. Solely the CDR3 DNA is kept, with 45 bases framed from the first base. CDR1 and CDR2 were assigned from the germline V gene as MGHRA and YSYEKL. Deletion took 4 bases off V and 7 bases off J, with a span of 17 bases between the germline ends. Comment on this clone: Its recognized antigen is unknown. Per-base quality was not reported, and no clone a single base away is much larger than it.

The receptor chain draws on TRBV4-1 and TRBJ2-1; the D segment cannot be called with confidence. Specimen: peripheral blood. The sequence was obtained from a man older than 75 with COVID-19, enrolled during active disease. The CDR3 is CASSLSSGFGNEQFF. The sequence in DNA is TGCGCCAGCAGCCTTTCAAGTGGGTTCGGGAATGAGCAGTTCTTC.